What follows are 20 T cell receptor beta chains derived from one specimen sequenced in a study of radiation and T cells in renal cell carcinoma. Documented time point: blood 2 weeks post-SBRT. Documented treatment: 15 Gy SBRT to primary tumor, nephrectomy 4 weeks later. Using immunoSEQ multiplex PCR, the repertoire was profiled, and TCRdb retains in-frame clones only, with some absent. The repertoire has some 58,000 clones, around 78% of them found once; the top ten carry roughly 6.1%. Source: blood, taken from a patient whose treatment included radiotherapy and nephrectomy. These TCRs come from a man between 60 and 75 years old with renal cell carcinoma.

This rearrangement joins TRBV6-6 to TRBJ2-7; D may match TRBD1 or TRBD2 (5 bases each). V lost 0 bases and J 4 bases, leaving 10 bases between the germline ends. Germline V gene lookup returns CDR1 MNHNY and CDR2 SVGAGI (reference sequence). There are 14 residues in the CDR3. The CDR3: CASSYSGTEYEQYF. The CDR3 nucleotides are TGTGCCAGCAGTTACTCCGGGACGGAATACGAGCAGTACTTC.

The chain joins TRBV4-2 to TRBJ1-2, with D uncertain. The CDR3 consists of 14 residues. Germline V gene lookup returns CDR1 LGHNA and CDR2 YNFKEQ. The V end lost 5 bases, the J end lost 3 bases, and 13 bases lay between the germline ends. The CDR3 nucleotides read TGTGCCAGCAGCGACATCGGAAGCTACTATGGCTACACCTTC. It translates to CASSDIGSYYGYTF.

The rearrangement joins TRBV6-6 to TRBJ1-1; D unclear. Germline V gene data show CDR1 as MNHNY and CDR2 as SVGAGI (reference sequence). This CDR3 comprises 14 residues. V was cut by 6 bases and J by 3 bases, with 14 bases left in between. The CDR3 sequence is CASSKITRDTEAFF. The CDR3, as DNA: TGTGCCAGCAGCAAGATAACTAGGGACACTGAAGCTTTCTTT.

The chain uses TRBV5-4 and TRBJ1-5; no reliable D call. The germline gives CDR1 SGHNT, CDR2 YYREEE (reference sequence). Between the trimmed V and J ends, which lost 4 bases and 1 base, there was a span of 12 bases. The length of the CDR3 is 15 residues. CDR3 protein: CASSTDGISNQPQHF. The CDR3 DNA is TGTGCCAGCAGCACCGACGGGATAAGCAATCAGCCCCAGCATTTT.

V and J are TRBV18 and TRBJ2-7, with a possible D match to TRBD2 (5 bases). This CDR3 is built from 14 residues. Per germline, CDR1 KGHSH and CDR2 LQKENI. The CDR3 region is CASSLEASSFEQYV. For the CDR3, the DNA is TGTGCCAGCTCACTGGAGGCCTCTTCCTTCGAGCAGTACGTC.

The CDR3 region is CASSPTGNTIYF. CDR3 DNA: TGCGCCAGCAGCCCGACTGGAAACACCATATATTTT. The gene calls are TRBV5-1 and TRBJ1-3; no firm D call. V shed 4 bases and J shed 2 bases, with 4 bases lying between them. The CDR3 has 12 amino acids. CDR1 and CDR2 (germline): SGHRS, YFSETQ.

The rearrangement uses TRBV10-1 and TRBJ2-3, with 8 bases that match TRBD1. Germline V gives CDR1 WNHNN, CDR2 SYGVQD (reference sequence). The length of the CDR3 is 16 residues. The V segment lost 3 bases and the J segment 0 bases; nucleotides outside the gene matches: 5. Here the CDR3 DNA reads TGCGCCAGCAGTGATACCGGGACAGGAAGCACAGATACGCAGTATTTT. It encodes CASSDTGTGSTDTQYF.

The chain recombines TRBV7-9 with TRBJ1-2, with unresolved D. Trimming cost V 1 base and J 8 bases, with 11 bases left between them. Germline CDR1 reads SEHNR; CDR2 reads FQNEAQ (reference sequence). The CDR3 consists of 13 residues. The CDR3 loop reads CASSLGGPGGYTF. The CDR3 coding sequence is TGTGCCAGCAGCTTAGGAGGGCCGGGGGGCTACACCTTC.

The V call is TRBV7-2, the J call TRBJ2-3; D is ambiguous. V shed 4 bases and J shed 7 bases, with 9 bases lying between them. CDR3 length equals 12 residues. Germline assignment: CDR1 SGHTA and CDR2 FQGNSA. CDR3 amino acids: CASSSIGNTQYF. The CDR3 coding sequence is TGTGCCAGCAGCTCCATCGGCAATACGCAGTATTTT. The full variable domain, completed using reference TRBV7-2 and TRBJ2-3, is GAGVSQSPSNKVTEKGKDVELRCDPISGHTALYWYRQSLGQGLEFLIYFQGNSAPDKSGLPSDRFSAERTGGSVSTLTIQRTQQEDSAVYLCASSSIGNTQYFGPGTRLTVL.

This clone was counted once. The chain links TRBV14 to TRBJ1-2; no clear D gene. The CDR3 is 12 amino acids. Germline-derived CDR1 and CDR2 are SGHDN and FVKESK. The ends were cut back, 4 bases at V and 7 bases at J, with 10 bases in the middle. The CDR3: CASSPIWGGYTF. The DNA of the CDR3 is TGTGCCAGCAGCCCCATCTGGGGTGGCTACACCTTC.

V and J are TRBV9 and TRBJ2-2; D is undetermined. Trimming removed 0 bases at V and 8 bases at J, with 8 bases between. The CDR3 extends over 13 amino acids. Looked up from germline, CDR1 is SGDLS and CDR2 is YYNGEE. CDR3 protein: CASSVAIAGELFF. CDR3 nucleotides: TGTGCCAGCAGCGTAGCTATAGCTGGGGAGCTGTTTTTT.

The rearrangement joins TRBV7-8 to TRBJ1-1; D may be TRBD1 (5 bases). There are 14 residues in the CDR3. The germline V and J ends were trimmed by 5 bases and 1 base, with 11 bases remaining between them. The V gene's germline CDR1 is SGHVS and CDR2 FQNEAQ. In DNA form, the CDR3 reads TGTGCCAGCAGCGAAGGGGTGTCGAACACTGAAGCTTTCTTT. This gives the protein CASSEGVSNTEAFF.

This chain connects TRBV18 to TRBJ1-2; 12 bases are shared with TRBD1. Germline values: CDR1 KGHSH, CDR2 LQKENI. This CDR3 comprises 15 residues. V shed 2 bases, J shed 3 bases, and the junction held 1 base outside the gene matches. CDR3 in DNA: TGTGCCAGCTCACCAGGGACAGGGGGCGACTATGGCTACACCTTC. Its translation is CASSPGTGGDYGYTF.

This chain joins TRBV4-3 and TRBJ2-7, with 10 bases fitting TRBD1. Germline lookup yields CDR1 LGHNA and CDR2 YSLEER. The CDR3 is 15 amino acids. V shed 4 bases and J 5 bases; nucleotides not matched to a gene: 8. The CDR3, as DNA: TGCGCCAGCAGCCGGACGACAGGGGGCTTGGACGAGCAGTACTTC. This gives the protein CASSRTTGGLDEQYF.

This clone was counted a few times. This sequence joins TRBV11-3 and TRBJ2-3; 12 nucleotides match TRBD2. The length of the CDR3 is 18 residues. J lost 4 bases, V lost 0 bases, and 8 bases had no gene match. Looked up from germline, CDR1 is SGHNT and CDR2 is YENEEA. CDR3 sequence: CASSLDLELAGGSDTQYF. The CDR3 DNA sequence: TGTGCCAGCAGCTTAGATCTAGAACTAGCGGGAGGCTCAGATACGCAGTATTTT.

The chain uses TRBV19 and TRBJ1-3; D is undetermined. V dropped 0 bases and J dropped 0 bases, with 6 bases sitting between them. The germline V gene encodes CDR1 LNHDA and CDR2 SQIVND (reference sequence). This CDR3 comprises 15 residues. This CDR3 reads CASSIDGDSGNTIYF. Here the CDR3 DNA reads TGTGCCAGTAGTATAGACGGCGACTCTGGAAACACCATATATTTT.

This clone was detected only a few times. The gene calls are TRBV18 and TRBJ2-3; D not certain. Trimming removed 6 bases from V and 3 bases from J, with 10 bases in between. This CDR3 region has 13 residues. Germline V lookup: CDR1 KGHSH, CDR2 LQKENI. CDR3 DNA: TGTGCCAGCTCTAGTCCCCCTACAGATACGCAGTATTTT. It is translated as CASSSPPTDTQYF.

V and J are TRBV21-1 and TRBJ1-4. TRBV21-1 is a listed pseudogene. The CDR3 has 14 residues. The CDR3 DNA is TGTGCCAGCAGCAAAGGACGGCTCAATGAAAAACTGTTTTTT. Its translation: CASSKGRLNEKLFF.

The chain is built from TRBV5-4 and TRBJ2-3, with TRBD2 matching over 8 bases. The CDR3 runs to 15 residues. CDR1 and CDR2 from the germline V gene are SGHNT and YYREEE (reference sequence). V dropped 0 bases and J dropped 2; count of bases not matched to a gene: 2. CDR3 sequence reads: CASSLASGYTDTQYF. In DNA form, the CDR3 reads TGTGCCAGCAGCTTGGCTAGCGGGTACACAGATACGCAGTATTTT.

The gene calls are TRBV10-1 and TRBJ1-5, with D uncertain. V gave up 3 bases and J gave up 4 bases, with 4 bases separating them. The CDR3 sequence is 12 residues long. Germline CDR1 reads WNHNN; CDR2 reads SYGVQD (reference sequence). The CDR3 DNA sequence: TGCGCCAGCAGTGAAGGGAATCAGCCCCAGCATTTT. The encoded protein is CASSEGNQPQHF.